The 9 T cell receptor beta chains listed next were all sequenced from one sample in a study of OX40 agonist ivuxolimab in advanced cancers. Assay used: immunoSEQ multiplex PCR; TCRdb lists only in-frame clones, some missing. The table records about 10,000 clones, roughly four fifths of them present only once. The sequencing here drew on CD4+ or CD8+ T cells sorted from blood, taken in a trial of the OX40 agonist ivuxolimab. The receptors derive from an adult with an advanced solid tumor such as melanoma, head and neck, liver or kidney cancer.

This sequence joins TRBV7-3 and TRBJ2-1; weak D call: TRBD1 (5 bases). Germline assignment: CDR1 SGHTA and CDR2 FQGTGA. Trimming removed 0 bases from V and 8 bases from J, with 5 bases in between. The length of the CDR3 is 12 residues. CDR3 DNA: TGTGCCAGCAGCTTAACAGGGGATGAGCAGTTCTTC. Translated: CASSLTGDEQFF.

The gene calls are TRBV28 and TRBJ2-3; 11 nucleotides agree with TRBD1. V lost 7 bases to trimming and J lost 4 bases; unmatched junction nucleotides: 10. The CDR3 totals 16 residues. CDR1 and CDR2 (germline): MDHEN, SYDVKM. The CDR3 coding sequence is TGTGCCAGCAATACGGACAGGGGGCTAGAGCCAGATACGCAGTATTTT. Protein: CASNTDRGLEPDTQYF.

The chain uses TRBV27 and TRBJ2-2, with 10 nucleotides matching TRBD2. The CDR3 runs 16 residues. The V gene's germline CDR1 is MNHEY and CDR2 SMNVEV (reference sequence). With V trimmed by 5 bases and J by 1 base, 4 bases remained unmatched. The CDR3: CASSGRLAGNTGELFF. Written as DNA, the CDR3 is TGTGCCAGCAGTGGAAGACTAGCGGGGAACACCGGGGAGCTGTTTTTT.

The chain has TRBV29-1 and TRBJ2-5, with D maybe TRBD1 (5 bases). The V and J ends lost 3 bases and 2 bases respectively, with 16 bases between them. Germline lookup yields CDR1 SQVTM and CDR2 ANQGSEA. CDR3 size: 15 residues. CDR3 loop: CSVDTWIKGQETQYF. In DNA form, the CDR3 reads TGCAGCGTTGATACCTGGATCAAGGGGCAAGAGACCCAGTACTTC. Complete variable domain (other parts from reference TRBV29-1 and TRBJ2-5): SAVISQKPSRDICQRGTSLTIQCQVDSQVTMMFWYRQQPGQSLTLIATANQGSEATYESGFVIDKFPISRPNLTFSTLTVSNMSPEDSSIYLCSVDTWIKGQETQYFGPGTRLLVL.

CDR3 in DNA: TGCGCCAGCAGCTTGGGCTACGAGCAGTACTTC. Its translation: CASSLGYEQYF. This chain connects TRBV5-1 to TRBJ2-7; D remains unclear. CDR1 and CDR2 from the germline V gene are SGHRS and YFSETQ. CDR3 length: 11 amino acids. The V gene lost 0 bases and the J gene lost 3 bases, with 1 base spanning the gap.

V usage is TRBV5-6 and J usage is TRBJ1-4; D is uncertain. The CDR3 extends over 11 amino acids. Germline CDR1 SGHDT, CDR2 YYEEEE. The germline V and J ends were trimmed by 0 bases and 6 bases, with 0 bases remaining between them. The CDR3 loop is CASSLDEKLFF. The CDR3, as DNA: TGTGCCAGCAGCTTGGATGAAAAACTGTTTTTT.

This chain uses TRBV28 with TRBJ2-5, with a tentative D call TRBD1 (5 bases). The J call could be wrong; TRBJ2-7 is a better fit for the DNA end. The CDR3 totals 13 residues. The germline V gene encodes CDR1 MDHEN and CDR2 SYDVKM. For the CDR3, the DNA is TGTGCCAGCAGTCCAGGGATCGTAAACGAGCAGTACTTC. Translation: CASSPGIVNEQYF.

The CDR3 sequence is CASSLGGGRYEQYF. For the CDR3, the DNA is TGTGCCAGCAGCTTAGGCGGGGGGAGATACGAGCAGTACTTC. V usage is TRBV13 and J usage is TRBJ2-7; 7 bases align to TRBD2. Germline V gives CDR1 PRHDT, CDR2 FYEKMQ (reference sequence). The CDR3 length is 14 residues. Germline trimming cut 0 bases from V and 4 bases from J; bases unmatched to any gene: 3.

CDR3: CASSLGGYYTF. CDR3 coding DNA: TGTGCCAGCAGCTTAGGGGGGTACTACACCTTC. The V gene is TRBV11-1, the J gene TRBJ1-2; tentatively, D is TRBD1 (5 bases). Germline CDR1 reads SGHAT; CDR2 reads FQDESV (reference sequence). V was pared by 1 base and J by 10 bases, with 7 bases between. The CDR3 extends over 11 amino acids.